A selection of T cell receptor beta chains follows, all from one sample in a study of cytomegalovirus exposure and HLA in healthy donors. Produced via immunoSEQ multiplex PCR; TCRdb's table is partial and in-frame only. Here the sample table reports 150,000 to 200,000 clones. Sequencing was carried out using PBMCs. The receptors here all came from a boy aged 5 to 17 in good health and CMV-seronegative. Each CDR3 is given with its conserved first and last residue. The D gene is left open where the match is weak.

TRBV30	NA	TRBJ2-2	CAWIETGFTGELFF	TGTGCCTGGATAGAGACAGGATTTACCGGGGAGCTGTTTTTT
TRBV5-4	NA	TRBJ1-1	CASSLGLNWNTEAFF	TGTGCCAGCAGCTTGGGTCTCAACTGGAACACTGAAGCTTTCTTT
TRBV11-2	NA	TRBJ2-1	CASSRGFSGPTGRLRQFF	TGTGCCAGCAGTCGGGGGTTTTCCGGGCCAACGGGCCGGCTGCGGCAGTTCTTC
TRBV2	TRBD1	TRBJ1-5	CASSRQGFSNQPQHF	TGTGCCAGCAGTCGACAGGGCTTTAGCAATCAGCCCCAGCATTTT
TRBV2	TRBD1	TRBJ2-7	CASSARTGGADEQYF	TGTGCCAGCAGTGCTAGAACAGGGGGCGCGGACGAGCAGTACTTC
TRBV5-5	TRBD2	TRBJ2-5	CASSLGWWRGGQETQYF	TGTGCCAGCAGCTTGGGGTGGTGGCGGGGAGGGCAAGAGACCCAGTACTTC
TRBV5-4	TRBD1	TRBJ1-2	CASSGTGLYGYTF	TGTGCCAGCAGCGGGACAGGACTCTATGGCTACACCTTC
TRBV9	NA	TRBJ2-2	CASSAPIRGQRNTGELFF	TGTGCCAGCAGCGCCCCTATCCGCGGGCAGCGAAACACCGGGGAGCTGTTTTTT
TRBV7-9	NA	TRBJ1-1	CASSLVTSEAFF	TGTGCCAGCAGCTTAGTGACATCCGAAGCTTTCTTT
TRBV18	NA	TRBJ2-7	CASSPRGGDSYEQYF	TGTGCCAGCTCACCACGGGGGGGCGACTCCTACGAGCAGTACTTC
TRBV2	NA	TRBJ2-5	CASSFTEETQYF	TGTGCCAGCAGTTTTACGGAAGAGACCCAGTACTTC
TRBV7-9	NA	TRBJ1-5	CASSLGLFEDQPQHF	TGTGCCAGCAGCTTAGGACTATTTGAGGATCAGCCCCAGCATTTT
TRBV7-2	NA	TRBJ1-2	CASSLENSFYGYTF	TGTGCCAGCAGCTTAGAGAACAGCTTCTATGGCTACACCTTC
TRBV11-2	NA	TRBJ2-2	CASSRIKEGLELFF	TGTGCCAGCAGTCGGATTAAGGAGGGGTTGGAGCTGTTTTTT
TRBV6-6	TRBD1	TRBJ2-7	CASSWDRRKYEQYF	TGTGCCAGCAGTTGGGACAGGAGGAAGTACGAGCAGTACTTC
TRBV30	TRBD1	TRBJ2-7	CAWTRDSAYEQYF	TGTGCCTGGACTCGGGACAGCGCCTACGAGCAGTACTTC
TRBV13	TRBD1	TRBJ2-7	CASSLGIQGADEQYF	TGTGCCAGCAGCTTAGGGATCCAGGGGGCAGACGAGCAGTACTTC
TRBV5-4	TRBD1	TRBJ1-1	CASSLALNRGMNTEAFF	TGTGCCAGCAGCTTGGCCCTTAACAGGGGGATGAACACTGAAGCTTTCTTT
TRBV6-5	TRBD2	TRBJ2-1	CASRYDSGPNNEQFF	TGTGCCAGCAGATACGATAGCGGGCCGAACAATGAGCAGTTCTTC
TRBV11-2	NA	TRBJ2-3	CASSPRQVSDTQYF	TGTGCCAGCAGCCCCAGACAGGTTTCAGATACGCAGTATTTT
TRBV7-6	NA	TRBJ1-3	CASSLGTPSSGNTIYF	TGTGCCAGCAGCTTAGGGACACCATCCTCTGGAAACACCATATATTTT
TRBV19	NA	TRBJ1-1	CASSSGAFGAFF	TGTGCCAGTAGTTCTGGGGCCTTCGGAGCTTTCTTT